This entry is about one T cell receptor beta chain. Germline CDR1 WSHSY, CDR2 SAAADI. Trimming removed 10 bases from V and 3 bases from J; junction bases left unmatched: 7. This CDR3 comprises 14 residues. This sample is part of a study of blood T cell repertoires in COVID-19. Study background: Specimens from acute and convalescent COVID-19 originated in the United States, Italy and Spain. T cells, B-cell-depleted T cells, or PBMCs provided the cDNA or gDNA that served as material.

Per the original data handling: Estimated nucleated cell counts came from reference gene primer amplification. Assay used: immunoSEQ multiplex PCR; TCRdb lists only in-frame clones, some missing. That table gives V, J and clone size, and the DNA gave D and trimming. The profile shows roughly 100,000 clones, roughly 87% of them singletons. The sequenced material came from peripheral blood. This rearrangement joins TRBV10-2 to TRBJ2-3, with 10 bases fitting TRBD2. The source of this sequence is a woman aged 50 to 60 with COVID-19, enrolled during active disease. CDR3: CAMTPGLATDTQYF. CDR3 DNA sequence: TGCGCCATGACACCGGGACTAGCGACAGATACGCAGTATTTT.